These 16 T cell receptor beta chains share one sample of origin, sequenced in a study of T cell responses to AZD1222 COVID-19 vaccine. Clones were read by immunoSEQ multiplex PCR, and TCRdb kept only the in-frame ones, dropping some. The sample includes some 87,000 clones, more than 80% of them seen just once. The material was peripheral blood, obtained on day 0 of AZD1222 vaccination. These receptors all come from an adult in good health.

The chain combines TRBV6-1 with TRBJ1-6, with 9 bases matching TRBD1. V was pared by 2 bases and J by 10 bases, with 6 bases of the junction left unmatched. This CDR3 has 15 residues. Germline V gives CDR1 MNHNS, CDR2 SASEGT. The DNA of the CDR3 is TGTGCCAGCAGTGAACCGGGGACAGGGCCGTCACCCCTCCACTTT. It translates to CASSEPGTGPSPLHF.

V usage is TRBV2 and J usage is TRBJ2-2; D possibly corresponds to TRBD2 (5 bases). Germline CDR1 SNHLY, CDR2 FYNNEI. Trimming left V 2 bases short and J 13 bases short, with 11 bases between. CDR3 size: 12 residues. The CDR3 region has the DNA TGTGCCAGCAGTGAATACGGACTGACGCTGTTTTTT. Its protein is CASSEYGLTLFF.

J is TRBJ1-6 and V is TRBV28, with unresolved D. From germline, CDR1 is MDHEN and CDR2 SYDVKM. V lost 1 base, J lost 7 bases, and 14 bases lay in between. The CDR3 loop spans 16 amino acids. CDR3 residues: CASSLLWQHQNSPLHF. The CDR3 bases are TGTGCCAGCAGTTTATTGTGGCAACACCAGAATTCACCCCTCCACTTT.

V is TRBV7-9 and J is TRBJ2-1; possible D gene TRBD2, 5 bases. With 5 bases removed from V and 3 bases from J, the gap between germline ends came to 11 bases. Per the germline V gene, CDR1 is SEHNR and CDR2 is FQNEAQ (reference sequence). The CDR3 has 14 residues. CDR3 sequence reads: CASSQDLGYNEQFF. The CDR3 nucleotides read TGTGCCAGCAGCCAGGACTTGGGCTACAATGAGCAGTTCTTC.

The CDR3 DNA reads as TGTGCCAGCAGTCCCGGGACAGTCGATTCCAATGAGCAGTTCTTC. This codes for CASSPGTVDSNEQFF. V and J are TRBV28 and TRBJ2-1, with TRBD1 matching over 7 bases. The CDR3 has 15 amino acids. Germline CDR1 is MDHEN and CDR2 is SYDVKM. Unmatched junction bases numbered 10, after V lost 5 bases and J lost 6 bases. Using reference TRBV28 and TRBJ2-1 for the parts outside the CDR3, the full variable domain is DVKVTQSSRYLVKRTGEKVFLECVQDMDHENMFWYRQDPGLGLRLIYFSYDVKMKEKGDIPEGYSVSREKKERFSLILESASTNQTSMYLCASSPGTVDSNEQFFGPGTRLTVL.

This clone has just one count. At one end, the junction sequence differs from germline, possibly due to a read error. DNA for the CDR3: TGTGCCAGCAGTTACTCGGCGGTAGCGGGAGAGTCCCAGTACTTC. Translated, it gives CASSYSAVAGESQYF. The chain joins TRBV6-2 or TRBV6-3 to TRBJ2-5; 9 positions match TRBD2. CDR1 and CDR2 (germline): MNHEY, SVGEGT. This CDR3 is 15 amino acids long.

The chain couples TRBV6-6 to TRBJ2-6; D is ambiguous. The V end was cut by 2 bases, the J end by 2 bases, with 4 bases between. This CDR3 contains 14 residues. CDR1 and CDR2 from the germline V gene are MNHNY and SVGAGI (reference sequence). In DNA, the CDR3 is TGTGCCAGCAGTTACGGGACTGGGGCCAACGTCCTGACTTTC. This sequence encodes CASSYGTGANVLTF.

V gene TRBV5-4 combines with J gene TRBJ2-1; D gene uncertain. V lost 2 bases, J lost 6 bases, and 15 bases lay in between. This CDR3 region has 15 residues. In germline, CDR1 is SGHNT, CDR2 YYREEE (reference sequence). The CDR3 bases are TGTGCCAGCAGCTTCGACTCGCAACCTCCCAATGAGCAGTTCTTC. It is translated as CASSFDSQPPNEQFF.

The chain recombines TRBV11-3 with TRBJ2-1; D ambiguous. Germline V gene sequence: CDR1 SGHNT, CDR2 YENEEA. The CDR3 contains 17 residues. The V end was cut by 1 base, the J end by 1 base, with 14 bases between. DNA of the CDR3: TGTGCCAGCAGCTTAGGGTCCGGAGTTGGGTCCTACAATGAGCAGTTCTTC. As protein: CASSLGSGVGSYNEQFF. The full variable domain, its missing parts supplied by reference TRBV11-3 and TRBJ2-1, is EAGVVQSPRYKIIEKKQPVAFWCNPISGHNTLYWYLQNLGQGPELLIRYENEEAVDDSQLPKDRFSAERLKGVDSTLKIQPAELGDSAVYLCASSLGSGVGSYNEQFFGPGTRLTVL.

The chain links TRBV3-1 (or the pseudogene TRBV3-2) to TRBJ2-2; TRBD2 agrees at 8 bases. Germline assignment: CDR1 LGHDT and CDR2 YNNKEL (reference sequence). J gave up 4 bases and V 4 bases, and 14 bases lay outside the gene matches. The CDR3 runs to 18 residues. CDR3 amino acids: CASSRPWGSGGFTGELFF. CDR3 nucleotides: TGTGCCAGCAGCCGCCCTTGGGGGAGCGGGGGATTCACCGGGGAGCTGTTTTTT.

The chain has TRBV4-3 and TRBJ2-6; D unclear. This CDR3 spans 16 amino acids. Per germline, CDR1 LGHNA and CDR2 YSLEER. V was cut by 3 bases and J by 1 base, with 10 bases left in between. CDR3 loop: CASSQDTRSGANVLTF. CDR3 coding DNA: TGCGCCAGCAGCCAGGATACACGGTCTGGGGCCAACGTCCTGACTTTC.

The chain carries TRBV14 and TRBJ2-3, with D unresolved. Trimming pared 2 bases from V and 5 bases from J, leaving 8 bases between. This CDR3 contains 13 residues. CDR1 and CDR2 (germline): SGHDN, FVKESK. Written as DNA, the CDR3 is TGTGCCAGCAGCCAAAACGATGGAGATACGCAGTATTTT. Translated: CASSQNDGDTQYF.

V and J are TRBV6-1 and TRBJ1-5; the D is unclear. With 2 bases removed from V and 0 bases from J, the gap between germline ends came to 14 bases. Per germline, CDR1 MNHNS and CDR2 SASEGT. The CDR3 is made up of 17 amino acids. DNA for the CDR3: TGTGCCAGCAGTGAACTCGGCAGGCCCACTAGCAATCAGCCCCAGCATTTT. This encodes CASSELGRPTSNQPQHF.

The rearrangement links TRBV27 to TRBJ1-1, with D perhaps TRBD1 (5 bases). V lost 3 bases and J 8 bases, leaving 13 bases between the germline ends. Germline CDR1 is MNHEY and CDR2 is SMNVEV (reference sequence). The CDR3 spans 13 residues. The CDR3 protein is CASSFPGTSEAFF. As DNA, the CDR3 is TGTGCCAGCAGTTTCCCCGGGACGTCGGAAGCTTTCTTT.

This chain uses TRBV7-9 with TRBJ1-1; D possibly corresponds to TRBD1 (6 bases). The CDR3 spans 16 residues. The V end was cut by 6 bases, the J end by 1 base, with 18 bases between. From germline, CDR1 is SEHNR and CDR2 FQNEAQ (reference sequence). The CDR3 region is CASRSGRQVKNTEAFF. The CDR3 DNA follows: TGTGCCAGCAGGTCCGGGAGACAGGTGAAGAACACTGAAGCTTTCTTT.

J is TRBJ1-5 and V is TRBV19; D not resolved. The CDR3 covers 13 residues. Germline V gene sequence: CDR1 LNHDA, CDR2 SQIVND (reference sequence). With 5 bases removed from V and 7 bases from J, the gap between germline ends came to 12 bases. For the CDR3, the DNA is TGTGCCAGTAGTGCCCCAGAAGAGCAGCCCCAGCATTTT. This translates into CASSAPEEQPQHF.